The following is a T cell receptor beta chain sequence with its context. Its antigen is not identified. The sort gate was single viable CD3+CD4+CD8-CD45RO+ cells for memory CD4+ T cells. Donors' CMV status reflects serum IgG against pp150, pp28, p38, p52. The data belong to a study of memory CD4+ T cells and cytomegalovirus serostatus. Across the whole study: Donors were healthy Belgian adults, several CMV seropositive and about two dozen seronegative.

The germline V gene has CDR1 MNHEY and CDR2 SVGAGI. Trimming pared 0 bases from V and 8 bases from J, leaving 16 bases between. The CDR3 is 15 residues long. Sequencing was performed with immunoSEQ multiplex PCR; in TCRdb, only in-frame clones are kept and a portion is missing. This sample carries 46,000 or so clones, about 78% of them seen once, and the ten largest clones take more than 0.75%. Study-wide results and limits: CMV serostatus prediction reached median AUC roughly 0.95, or 0.91 with US-trained model. Each of fewer than 80 CMV-associated TCRbeta sequences occurred in one to five individuals.

V and J are TRBV6-5 and TRBJ1-1; TRBD1 is a possible D gene (6 bases). The sequencing sample was made of memory CD4+ T cells from blood. The receptor's source is an adult in good health and CMV-seronegative. The CDR3 nucleotides read TGTGCCAGCAGTTACTCCCGGGACACCCAGTGGGAAGCTTTCTTT. As protein: CASSYSRDTQWEAFF.